This T cell receptor beta chain comes out of a study of T cells expressing NK-cell markers (dated by TCRdb to the early 2020s). A note on the overall study: Three sorted T-cell subsets (CD3+CD56+NKG2C+, CD3+CD56+NKG2C- and CD3+CD56-NKG2C+) from seven to nine donors had their TCR beta-chain repertoires profiled. The libraries were sequenced on Illumina HiSeq 2000/2500, MiSeq or NextSeq, producing 2 x 150 bp reads. All eight donors whose samples were sequenced were randomly selected healthy volunteers, three of them men and five women. Seven of the eight sequenced donors were HCMV-seropositive and one was HCMV-seronegative. Findings and caveats that apply to the study as a whole: Whether the expanded NKG2C-expressing T cell clones were specific for HCMV antigens was left unclear. For 5 or 6 donors, the dominant CD3+CD56+NKG2C+ clonotypes were among the top 10 CD8+ clonotypes and accounted for about 1.0-7.0% of CD8+ T cells. Those dominant clonotypes were again the most abundant among CD3+CD56-NKG2C+ cells in a few donors, at 28.3-60.1%.

As to this clonotype: Its antigen specificity is not known.

HCMV-specific IgG was detected in serum with a commercial ELISA kit to determine HCMV serostatus. Peripheral blood mononuclear cells were isolated from blood by Ficoll density gradient centrifugation. TCRdb records Illumina HiSeq 2000 as the sequencer. TCR beta cDNA libraries were made by 5'RACE template switching that added a universal primer site and unique molecular identifiers. Priming for cDNA synthesis came from the TCR beta constant segment, and two successive PCR amplification steps followed. On the authors' methods: MIGEC handled demultiplexing of the reads and grouping by UMI, while MiTCR was used to assemble and quantify clonotypes. Only TCR cDNA sequences supported by at least two reads were kept to exclude erroneous sequences. The tcR package was used for downstream repertoire analysis, with clonotypes matched between fractions based on CDR3 nucleotide sequence plus V segment. VDJmatch was used to annotate antigen specificity against VDJdb, with one amino acid substitution in CDR3 permitted. Each CDR3 protein sequence appears as one entry after TCRdb reprocessed the reads, and no DNA is included. TCRdb's processing, not the authors', yielded these V and J calls. The data table for this sample lists roughly 300,000 distinct CDR3 sequences. 4.2% of the sample lies in the top ten.

Inclusive of the bounding cysteine and phenylalanine, the CDR3 is 16 residues long. No DNA was logged. The germline V gene specifies MNHEY as CDR1 and SVGAGI as CDR2. Sequenced sample: blood T cells: a sorted CD56 or NKG2C T cell subset, CD4+ or CD8+ T cells, or bulk PBMC T cells (not recorded which). This receptor was obtained from a woman aged 18 to 75 in good health. The chain links TRBV6-5 with TRBJ2-3; checking the TCRdb D call of TRBD2 is not possible without DNA. The CDR3 reads CASSYSQRGSTDTQYF.